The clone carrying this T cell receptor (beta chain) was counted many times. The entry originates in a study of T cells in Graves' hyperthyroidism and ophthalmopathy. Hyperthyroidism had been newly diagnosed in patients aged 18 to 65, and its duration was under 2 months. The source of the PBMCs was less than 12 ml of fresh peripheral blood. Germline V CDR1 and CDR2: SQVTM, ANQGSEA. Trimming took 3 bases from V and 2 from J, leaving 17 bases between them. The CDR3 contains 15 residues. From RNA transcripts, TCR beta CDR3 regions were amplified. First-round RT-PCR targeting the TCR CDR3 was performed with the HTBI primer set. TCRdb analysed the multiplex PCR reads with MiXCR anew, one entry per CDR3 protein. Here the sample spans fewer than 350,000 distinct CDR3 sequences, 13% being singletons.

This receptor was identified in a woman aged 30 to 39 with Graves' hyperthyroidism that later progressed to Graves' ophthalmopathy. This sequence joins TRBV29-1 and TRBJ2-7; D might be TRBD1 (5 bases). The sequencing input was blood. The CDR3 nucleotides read TGCAGCGTTGAGGGATTACAGGCTGCACCCTACGAGCAGTACTTC. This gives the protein CSVEGLQAAPYEQYF.